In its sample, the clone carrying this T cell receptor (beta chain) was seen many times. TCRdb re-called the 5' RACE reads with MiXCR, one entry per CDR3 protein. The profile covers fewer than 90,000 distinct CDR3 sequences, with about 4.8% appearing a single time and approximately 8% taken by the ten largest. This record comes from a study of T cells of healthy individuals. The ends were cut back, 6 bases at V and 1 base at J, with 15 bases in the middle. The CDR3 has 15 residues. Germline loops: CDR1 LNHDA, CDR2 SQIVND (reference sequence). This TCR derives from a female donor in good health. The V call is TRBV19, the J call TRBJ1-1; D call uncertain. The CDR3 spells CASRKLFTQNTEAFF. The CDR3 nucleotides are TGTGCCAGTAGGAAACTATTTACTCAGAACACTGAAGCTTTCTTT.